This T cell receptor (beta chain) was obtained from a study of memory CD4+ T cells and cytomegalovirus serostatus. Study summary: Healthy Belgian adult donors included roughly nine CMV-positive and around 25 CMV-negative people.

Study-wide results and limits: Suggested: most of the CMV-linked TCR signature lies in CD4+ memory cells.

Germline V gene sequence: CDR1 SGDLS, CDR2 YYNGEE. CDR3 size: 13 residues. V lost 5 bases and J lost 5, with 13 bases in between. Authors' data handling: Out-of-frame sequences were removed, leaving 2,000,000 or so distinct TCRbeta sequences. This table comes from immunoSEQ multiplex PCR, and its TCRdb copy is limited to in-frame clones, with some not included. The V and J calls and the clone size are those of that table, but D and trimming were determined from the DNA. The sample holds 50,000 to 60,000 clones; approximately 83% are singletons and the top ten take roughly 0.6%. The sort gate was single viable CD3+CD4+CD8-CD45RO+ cells for memory CD4+ T cells. Regarding this clone: As yet, its antigen is unknown.

The source is an adult in good health and CMV-seronegative. The sequencing input was memory CD4+ T cells from blood. V gene TRBV9 combines with J gene TRBJ2-5, with D possibly called TRBD1 or TRBD2 (6 bases each). The CDR3 bases are TGTGCCAGCAGTCTTGGGGGGCGGGAGACCCAGTACTTC. Protein product: CASSLGGRETQYF.